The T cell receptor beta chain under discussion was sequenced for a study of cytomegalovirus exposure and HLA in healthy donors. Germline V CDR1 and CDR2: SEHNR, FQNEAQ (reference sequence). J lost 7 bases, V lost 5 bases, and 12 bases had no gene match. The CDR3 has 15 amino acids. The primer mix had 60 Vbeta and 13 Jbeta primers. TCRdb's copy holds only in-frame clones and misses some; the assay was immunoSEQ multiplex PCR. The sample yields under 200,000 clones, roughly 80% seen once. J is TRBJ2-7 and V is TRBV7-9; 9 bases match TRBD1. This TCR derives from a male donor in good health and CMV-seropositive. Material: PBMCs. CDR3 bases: TGTGCCAGCAGCCTACAGGGGGCTGTCGGGCGTGAGCAGTACTTC. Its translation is CASSLQGAVGREQYF.